What follows are 28 T cell receptor beta chains derived from one specimen sequenced in a study of CD8 T cells in ankylosing spondylitis. TCRdb re-derived calls from the 5' RACE reads in MiXCR, one entry per CDR3 protein. In the table there are 200,000 or so distinct CDR3 sequences, 10% to 15% of which are singletons. Sequenced: blood, either unsorted or a sorted T cell fraction (not recorded which). Receptors were obtained from a female donor with ankylosing spondylitis or in good health (not recorded which).

This clonotype was counted a few times. The rearrangement joins TRBV20-1 to TRBJ2-3; 8 positions agree with TRBD2. This CDR3 contains 16 residues. Germline V gives CDR1 DFQATT, CDR2 SNEGSKA (reference sequence). The trim removed 0 bases at V and 6 bases at J, leaving 11 bases unmatched. CDR3 in amino acids: CSARDRESGSMDTQYF. For the CDR3, the DNA is TGCAGTGCTAGAGATCGGGAGAGCGGGAGCATGGATACGCAGTATTTT.

This clonotype showed up just a few times. The chain is built from TRBV29-1 and TRBJ2-1; no firm D call. CDR1 is SQVTM and CDR2 is ANQGSEA in the germline V gene. V was clipped by 6 bases and J by 9 bases, with 21 bases between them. There are 14 residues in the CDR3. The CDR3 is CSVPPRVLTPEQFF. The DNA of the CDR3 is TGCAGCGTACCCCCCCGGGTCTTGACCCCTGAGCAGTTCTTC.

The table lists this clonotype with a few counts. V gene TRBV6-1 combines with J gene TRBJ2-1; 9 nucleotides match TRBD1. V was pared by 6 bases and J by 9 bases, with 15 bases of the junction left unmatched. The CDR3 is 16 amino acids. Germline V lookup: CDR1 MNHNS, CDR2 SASEGT. This chain's CDR3 is CASRHYTGTGLGEQFF. The CDR3 DNA reads TGTGCCAGCAGACATTATACCGGGACAGGGCTCGGTGAGCAGTTCTTC.

In this sample, this clonotype turned up many times. The chain couples TRBV7-9 to TRBJ2-1, with TRBD1 identical over 8 bases. J lost 4 bases, V lost 5 bases, and 10 bases had no gene match. The CDR3 is 16 residues long. CDR1 is SEHNR and CDR2 is FQNEAQ in the germline V gene (reference sequence). CDR3 protein: CASSRVWDRSYNEQFF. The CDR3 DNA follows: TGTGCCAGCAGCCGTGTGTGGGACAGGTCATACAATGAGCAGTTCTTC.

There are a few counts of this clonotype. The chain is built from TRBV7-2 and TRBJ2-7; D is possibly TRBD1 or TRBD2 (5 bases each). The CDR3 contains 15 residues. V lost 5 bases, J lost 0 bases, and 14 bases lay in between. Germline CDR1 is SGHTA and CDR2 is FQGNSA. CDR3 loop: CASSPGRLSSYEQYF. CDR3 sequence (DNA): TGTGCCAGCAGCCCGGGACGGCTGAGCTCCTACGAGCAGTACTTC.

At least ten counts were recorded for this clonotype. The chain links TRBV29-1 to TRBJ2-7; 7 nucleotides match TRBD1. The CDR3 consists of 12 residues. Germline-derived CDR1 and CDR2 are SQVTM and ANQGSEA. The ends lost 4 bases at V and 4 bases at J; junction bases unmatched: 4. CDR3 nucleotide sequence: TGCAGCGTTGTAGAGGGGGCTTACGAGCAGTACTTC. Translating it yields CSVVEGAYEQYF.

This clonotype showed up many times. The genes are TRBV12-3 or TRBV12-4 and TRBJ1-2; D not certain. The CDR3 extends over 12 amino acids. Trimming removed 4 bases from V and 5 bases from J, with 8 bases in between. The CDR3 spells CASSSQGYGYTF. The CDR3 region has the DNA TGTGCCAGCAGTTCACAAGGGTATGGCTACACCTTC.

The chain employs TRBV6-5 and TRBJ2-1, with 8 positions matching TRBD1. The trim removed 3 bases at V and 9 bases at J, leaving 7 bases unmatched. Germline loops: CDR1 MNHEY, CDR2 SVGAGI. The CDR3 covers 14 residues. CDR3 coding DNA: TGTGCCAGCAGTTATTCCACAGGGGGTGGTGAGCAGTTCTTC. Protein product: CASSYSTGGGEQFF.

Notes on this clonotype: Likely a read error: the CDR3 ends without its conserved phenylalanine or tryptophan. Because the CDR3's place on the DNA is in doubt, the DNA is left out and the CDR3 is given as listed by TCRdb. This sequence joins TRBV2 and TRBJ2-3; TRBD1 was called by the table and not checked on the DNA. Ends included, the CDR3 has 13 residues. Germline CDR1 reads SNHLY; CDR2 reads FYNNEI. The CDR3 loop reads CASSVETGGAPLA.

The chain recombines TRBV19 with TRBJ2-1; 13 bases are shared with TRBD2. This CDR3 has 17 amino acids. V was clipped by 3 bases and J by 10 bases; unmatched bases: 12. CDR1 is LNHDA and CDR2 is SQIVND in the germline V gene (reference sequence). The DNA of the CDR3 is TGTGCCAGTAGTATCGGGACTAGCGGGACCCCCACAAGAGAGCAGTTCTTC. Encoded protein: CASSIGTSGTPTREQFF.

This clonotype has ten or more counts. V and J are TRBV7-2 and TRBJ2-7; D is perhaps TRBD2 (5 bases). The germline V gene has CDR1 SGHTA and CDR2 FQGNSA. Trimming removed 1 base from V and 3 bases from J, with 10 bases in between. This CDR3 contains 14 residues. The DNA of the CDR3 is TGTGCCAGCAGCTTAGTTTTCGGGGTCTACGAGCAGTACTTC. This translates into CASSLVFGVYEQYF.

The CDR3 sequence: CASSSLRGEHEQYF. The CDR3 region has the DNA TGTGCCAGCAGTTCCCTCCGGGGGGAACACGAGCAGTACTTC. V and J are TRBV12-3 or TRBV12-4 and TRBJ2-7; 7 bases match TRBD2. J was trimmed by 5 bases and V by 4 bases; bases with no gene match: 8. The CDR3 is made up of 14 amino acids.

Remarks on this clonotype: At one end, the junction sequence differs from germline, possibly due to a read error. This chain links TRBV7-3 with TRBJ2-2, with 14 bases identical to TRBD2. Germline CDR1 reads SGHTA; CDR2 reads FQGTGA. The CDR3 is 18 residues long. The CDR3 bases are TGTGCCAGCAGCCTGACTAGCGGGAGGGCGGCGAACACCGGGGAACTGTTTTTT. Residues: CASSLTSGRAANTGELFF.

The sample holds many counts of this clonotype. V usage is TRBV29-1 and J usage is TRBJ1-2, with 9 bases identical to TRBD1. Trimming cost V 6 bases and J 4 bases; bases outside gene matches: 3. The CDR3 sequence is 12 residues long. Germline loops: CDR1 SQVTM, CDR2 ANQGSEA. In DNA, the CDR3 is TGCAGCGTCCAGGGACAGGGCTATGGCTACACCTTC. Translating gives CSVQGQGYGYTF.

This sequence joins TRBV27 and TRBJ2-1, with D unresolved. V dropped 6 bases and J dropped 6 bases, with 12 bases sitting between them. This CDR3 is 13 amino acids long. Per germline, CDR1 MNHEY and CDR2 SMNVEV (reference sequence). The CDR3 region has the DNA TGTGCCAGCAGCCGGGCCGAGATCAATGAGCAGTTCTTC. Protein sequence: CASSRAEINEQFF.

This clonotype was counted at least ten times. This chain joins TRBV27 and TRBJ1-1; possible D gene TRBD1, 6 bases. V dropped 7 bases and J dropped 6 bases, with 12 bases sitting between them. CDR1 is MNHEY and CDR2 is SMNVEV in the germline V gene (reference sequence). The CDR3 contains 12 residues. CDR3: CASMGAHPEAFF. The CDR3 nucleotides read TGTGCCAGCATGGGGGCGCATCCTGAAGCTTTCTTT.

The rearrangement uses TRBV27 and TRBJ1-2; 7 bases align to TRBD1. This CDR3 is 13 amino acids long. The trim removed 8 bases at V and 8 bases at J, leaving 11 bases unmatched. CDR1 is MNHEY and CDR2 is SMNVEV in the germline V gene (reference sequence). This chain's CDR3 is CASGVDQGEGYTF. The DNA for the CDR3 is TGTGCCAGCGGGGTTGATCAGGGGGAAGGCTACACCTTC.

This clonotype has ten or more counts. The J gene is TRBJ2-1, the V gene TRBV28, with 7 bases fitting TRBD1. The CDR3 is made up of 13 amino acids. Germline assignment: CDR1 MDHEN and CDR2 SYDVKM. Trimming cost V 10 bases and J 5 bases; bases outside gene matches: 8. The CDR3 nucleotides are TGTGCCACCGACAGGGTTGCGGACAATGAGCAGTTCTTC. This codes for CATDRVADNEQFF.

This clonotype occurred many times. This chain connects TRBV28 to TRBJ2-1; the match to TRBD2 covers 10 bases. The CDR3 extends over 15 amino acids. J gave up 6 bases and V 3 bases, and 5 bases lay outside the gene matches. Per the germline V gene, CDR1 is MDHEN and CDR2 is SYDVKM. The CDR3 coding sequence is TGTGCCAGCAGTTTTTGGGTAGCGGGAGGCAATGAGCAGTTCTTC. It is translated as CASSFWVAGGNEQFF.

This clonotype came up a few times. The genes are TRBV6-2 or TRBV6-3 and TRBJ2-7, with a tentative D call TRBD1 (6 bases). Germline V gene sequence: CDR1 MNHEY, CDR2 SVGEGT. This CDR3 region has 16 residues. The V gene lost 6 bases and the J gene lost 2 bases, with 20 bases spanning the gap. The chain's CDR3 is CASRRTDRSSAYEQYF. CDR3 nucleotides: TGTGCCAGCAGGCGGACTGACAGGTCCTCGGCCTACGAGCAGTACTTC.

J is TRBJ2-7 and V is TRBV12-3 or TRBV12-4, with D possibly matching TRBD2 (5 bases). V lost 7 bases, J lost 6 bases, and 16 bases lay in between. The CDR3 has 13 amino acids. For the CDR3, the DNA is TGTGCCAGCAAATTGCCCGGGGTTGGCGAGCAGTACTTC. Amino acid sequence: CASKLPGVGEQYF.

For this clonotype: One junction end disagrees with the germline gene, perhaps due to a read error. This chain connects TRBV7-2 to TRBJ2-1; 7 nucleotides agree with TRBD2. This CDR3 spans 16 amino acids. The germline CDR1 and CDR2 sequences are SGHTA and FQGNSA. CDR3 coding DNA: TGTGCCGGCAGCCCGCTTAGGCGGGAGTATGCCAATGAGCAGTTCTTC. Its protein product is CAGSPLRREYANEQFF.

The rearrangement joins TRBV27 to TRBJ2-7; D remains unclear. This CDR3 has 13 residues. The germline V gene encodes CDR1 MNHEY and CDR2 SMNVEV (reference sequence). The V and J ends lost 3 bases and 2 bases respectively, with 8 bases between them. The CDR3 nucleotides read TGTGCCAGCAGTTTGCAGAAAACCTACGAGCAGTACTTC. This codes for CASSLQKTYEQYF.

This clonotype was detected ten times or more. The rearrangement joins TRBV20-1 to TRBJ1-1; no clear D. This CDR3 has 13 amino acids. The germline CDR1 and CDR2 sequences are DFQATT and SNEGSKA (reference sequence). V lost 1 base to trimming and J lost 5 bases, with 11 bases between them. This CDR3 is CSARGHLKTEAFF. The DNA for the CDR3 is TGCAGTGCTAGAGGACACTTAAAAACTGAAGCTTTCTTT.

This clonotype was observed at least ten times. The CDR3 DNA reads TGTGCCAGCAGTTACTCGGATGGGGATCAGCCCCAGCATTTT. Its protein is CASSYSDGDQPQHF. V gene TRBV6-2 or TRBV6-3 combines with J gene TRBJ1-5; D unresolved. With 0 bases removed from V and 5 bases from J, the gap between germline ends came to 8 bases. Germline V gene sequence: CDR1 MNHEY, CDR2 SVGEGT. The CDR3 runs to 14 residues.

This chain joins TRBV7-9 and TRBJ2-5, with D unresolved. With 1 base removed from V and 6 bases from J, the gap between germline ends came to 6 bases. The CDR3 consists of 12 residues. The germline V gene has CDR1 SEHNR and CDR2 FQNEAQ (reference sequence). CDR3 nucleotides: TGTGCCAGCAGCTTAGTGGCAAAGACCCAGTACTTC. This encodes CASSLVAKTQYF. The full variable domain, its missing parts supplied by reference TRBV7-9 and TRBJ2-5, is DTGVSQNPRHKITKRGQNVTFRCDPISEHNRLYWYRQTLGQGPEFLTYFQNEAQLEKSRLLSDRFSAERPKGSFSTLEIQRTEQGDSAMYLCASSLVAKTQYFGPGTRLLVL.

The sample holds many counts of this clonotype. The chain joins TRBV6-4 to TRBJ2-3, with D possibly TRBD1 on 5 matching bases. Germline V CDR1 and CDR2: MRHNA, SNTAGT. CDR3 length: 15 amino acids. Between the trimmed V and J ends, which lost 2 bases and 6 bases, there was a span of 15 bases. DNA for the CDR3: TGTGCCAGCAGTGACCCCCGTTCAGGGCATGATACGCAGTATTTT. As protein: CASSDPRSGHDTQYF.

This clonotype was seen many times. This sequence joins TRBV12-3 or TRBV12-4 and TRBJ1-2; 8 bases fit TRBD1. J gave up 4 bases and V 5 bases, and 9 bases lay outside the gene matches. The CDR3 totals 15 residues. In nucleotides, the CDR3 is TGTGCCAGCAGTCCGCTGACAGGGGAGGTCTATGGCTACACCTTC. This translates into CASSPLTGEVYGYTF.